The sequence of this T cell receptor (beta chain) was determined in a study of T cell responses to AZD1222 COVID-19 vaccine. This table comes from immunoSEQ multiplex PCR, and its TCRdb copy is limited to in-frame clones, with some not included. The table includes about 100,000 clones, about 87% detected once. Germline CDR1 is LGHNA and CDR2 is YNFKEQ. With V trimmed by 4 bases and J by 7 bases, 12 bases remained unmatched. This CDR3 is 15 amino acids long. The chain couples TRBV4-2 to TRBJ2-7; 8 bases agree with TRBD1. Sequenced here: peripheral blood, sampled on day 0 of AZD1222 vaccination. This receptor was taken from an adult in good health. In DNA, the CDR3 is TGTGCCAGCAGCCTCGCCGGGCAGGGGGCGCATGAGCAGTACTTC. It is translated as CASSLAGQGAHEQYF.